A selection of T cell receptor beta chains follows, all from one sample in a study of T-cell memory formation after mild COVID-19. TCRdb used MiXCR to reprocess the 5' RACE reads, holding one entry per CDR3 protein. The sample contains under 600,000 distinct CDR3 sequences, roughly a fifth of which appear only once. The sequencing input was PBMCs or a T cell subset sorted from them (not recorded which). The receptors were sampled from an adult woman who had mild COVID-19 (a few samples of this study predate the infection). Cell type and time point are not known. Each CDR3 is given without its conserved first and last residue.

ASSPPPEGETQY	TRBV5-1	TRBJ2-5
ASSLGAGGPIGF	TRBV27	TRBJ2-1
ASRLTGFGIT	TRBV3-1	TRBJ1-2
ASSLPTVGYNEQF	TRBV7-2	TRBJ2-1
ASSQDPEILGTDTQY	TRBV3-1	TRBJ2-3
AIYTSLAREGADTQY	TRBV12-3/TRBV12-4	TRBJ2-3
ASSQDRGPGNTIY	TRBV4-2	TRBJ1-3
ASSSNGGINSPLH	TRBV5-1	TRBJ1-6
ASSFPAWGGPNNEQF	TRBV7-9	TRBJ2-1
ASRQGPHTDTQY	TRBV11-1	TRBJ2-3
ASSPRAGVGEKLF	TRBV12-3/TRBV12-4	TRBJ1-4
ASSRRGGATGELF	TRBV5-6	TRBJ2-2
ASSGDSLNTGELF	TRBV2	TRBJ2-2
ASRTGNTDTQY	TRBV10-3	TRBJ2-3
ASSRGDISYEQY	TRBV4-2	TRBJ2-7
ASRLDRNQETQY	TRBV2	TRBJ2-5
ASSLALGIQETQY	TRBV5-8	TRBJ2-5
ASSQGPGGYKQF	TRBV14	TRBJ2-1
ASSLGQQGPQETQY	TRBV5-1	TRBJ2-5
SVEQGRNSEAF	TRBV29-1	TRBJ1-1
SARPGVAGPDTQY	TRBV20-1	TRBJ2-3
ASSLAPPGQGTEAF	TRBV7-9	TRBJ1-1
ASSSAGTRSYEQY	TRBV7-9	TRBJ2-7
ASSFLHQGGTLGYEQY	TRBV6-6	TRBJ2-7
SVRYRTSYEQY	TRBV29-1	TRBJ2-7